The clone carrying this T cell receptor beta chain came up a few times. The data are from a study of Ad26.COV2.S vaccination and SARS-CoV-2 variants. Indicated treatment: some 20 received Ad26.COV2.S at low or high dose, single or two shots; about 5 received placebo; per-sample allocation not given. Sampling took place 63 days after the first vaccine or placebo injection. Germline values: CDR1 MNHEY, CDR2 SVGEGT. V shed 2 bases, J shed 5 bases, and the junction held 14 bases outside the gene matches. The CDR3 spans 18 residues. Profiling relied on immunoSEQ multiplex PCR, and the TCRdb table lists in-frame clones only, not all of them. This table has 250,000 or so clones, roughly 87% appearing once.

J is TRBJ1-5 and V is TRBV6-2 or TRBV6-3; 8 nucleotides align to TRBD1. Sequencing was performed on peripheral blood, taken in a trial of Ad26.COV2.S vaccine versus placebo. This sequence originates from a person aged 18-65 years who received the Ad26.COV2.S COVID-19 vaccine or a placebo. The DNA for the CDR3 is TGTGCCAGCAGTTACCCCTCCTGGACAGGGAGGGAGGATCAGCCCCAGCATTTT. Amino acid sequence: CASSYPSWTGREDQPQHF.